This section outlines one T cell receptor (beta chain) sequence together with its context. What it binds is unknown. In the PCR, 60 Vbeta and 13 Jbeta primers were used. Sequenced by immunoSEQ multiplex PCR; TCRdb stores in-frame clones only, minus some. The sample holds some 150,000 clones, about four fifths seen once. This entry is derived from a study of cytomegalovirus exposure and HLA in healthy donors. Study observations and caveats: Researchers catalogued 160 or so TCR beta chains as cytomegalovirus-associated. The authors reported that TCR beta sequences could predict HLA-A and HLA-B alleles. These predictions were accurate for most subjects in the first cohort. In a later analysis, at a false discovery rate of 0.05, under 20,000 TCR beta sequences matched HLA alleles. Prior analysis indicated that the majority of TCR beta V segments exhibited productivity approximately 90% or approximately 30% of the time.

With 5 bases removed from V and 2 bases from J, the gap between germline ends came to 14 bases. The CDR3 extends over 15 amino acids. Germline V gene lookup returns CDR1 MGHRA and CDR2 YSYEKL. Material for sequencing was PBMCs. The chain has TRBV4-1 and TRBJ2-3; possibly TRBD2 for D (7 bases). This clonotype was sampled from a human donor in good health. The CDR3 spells CASSYGGGYTDTQYF. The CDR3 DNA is TGCGCCAGCAGCTATGGGGGGGGCTACACAGATACGCAGTATTTT.